The present T cell receptor (beta chain) was sequenced within a study of human T cells and chemical hapten exposure. Looking at the study overall: Predominantly women, the patients had alopecia areata, totalis or universalis. Mainly, slight library volume differences in the pool made TCR yields vary. Study conclusions and caveats: Expanded TCRs formed significantly more large CDR3 similarity clusters than controls.

As to time point: patch test 3, about 24 weeks after DPC sensitization. Regarding treatment: therapeutic diphenylcyclopropenone sensitization with weekly scalp DPC. This clonotype was seen a handful of times. The target antigen is unknown. Deletions cut 1 base from V and 3 bases from J, with 18 bases between. Germline V lookup: CDR1 MGHDK, CDR2 SYGVNS. This CDR3 has 17 residues. Study processing details: Sample-level TCR yields exhibited a median of around 93,000, with a range of roughly 20,000 to 750,000. TCRdb reprocessed the RACE reads via MiXCR and lists one record per CDR3 protein. The V and J calls were not made by the authors but by TCRdb's processing. The sample holds about 84,000 distinct CDR3 sequences, about 10% seen once.

This clonotype originated in a woman aged 50 to 65 with alopecia areata. Some clones in this sample may be carry-over from other donors' samples. The material sequenced was whole blood, taken in connection with sensitization to the hapten diphenylcyclopropenone (DPC). J is TRBJ2-5 and V is TRBV25-1, with D tentatively TRBD1 or TRBD2 (6 bases each). The CDR3 sequence is CASSESPGGPSEETQYF. The CDR3 coding sequence is TGTGCCAGCAGTGAATCTCCCGGGGGCCCTTCTGAAGAGACCCAGTACTTC.